The sample holds many counts of the clone carrying this T cell receptor (beta chain). This record comes from a study of T-cell memory formation after mild COVID-19. A single record per CDR3 protein comes from TCRdb applying MiXCR to the 5' RACE reads. Of 90,000 to 120,000 distinct CDR3 sequences listed, 11% were seen once; the top ten hold approximately 40%. Sequenced input: PBMCs or a T cell subset sorted from them (not recorded which). The receptor was derived from a man aged 18 to 29 who had mild COVID-19 (a few samples of this study predate the infection). Cell type and time point are not known.

The CDR3 loop reads CASSYRGRYQETQYF. The DNA for the CDR3 is TGTGCCAGCAGTTACAGGGGAAGGTACCAAGAGACCCAGTACTTC. This sequence joins TRBV12-3 or TRBV12-4 and TRBJ2-5; 7 bases agree with TRBD1. After removal of 4 bases from V and 0 bases from J, the junction contained 5 bases not matched to a gene. CDR3 length equals 15 residues.